This TCR beta chain is from a study of long-term antiretroviral therapy in people with HIV. General study results and limits: Controls had broader CDR3 length ranges than HIV repertoires did. Repertoire composition at all time points was dominated by clones that had expanded before ART.

The libraries were made with immunoSEQ v3.0 at survey level. A per-sample goal of about 35,000-55,000 T-cell genomes was targeted by sequencing. The assay was immunoSEQ multiplex PCR, and TCRdb's table has in-frame clones only and misses some. The data contain tens of thousands of clones, about 82% of them singletons. This CDR3 is 17 amino acids long. The germline V gene has CDR1 SGHDN and CDR2 FVKESK. After removal of 4 bases from V and 7 bases from J, the junction contained 15 bases not matched to a gene. With regard to this clone: Its specificity is not known.

Every participant with HIV received treatment in the United States. The genes are TRBV14 and TRBJ2-1; 8 bases match TRBD1. This TCR was recovered from a man between 18 and 35 years old with HIV. Sequencing was performed on unsorted PBMCs, taken 3.3 years after starting antiretroviral therapy. The CDR3, as DNA: TGTGCCAGCAGCCCACGACAGGGGACGGGTGCGAGGAATGAGCAGTTCTTC. Translation: CASSPRQGTGARNEQFF.